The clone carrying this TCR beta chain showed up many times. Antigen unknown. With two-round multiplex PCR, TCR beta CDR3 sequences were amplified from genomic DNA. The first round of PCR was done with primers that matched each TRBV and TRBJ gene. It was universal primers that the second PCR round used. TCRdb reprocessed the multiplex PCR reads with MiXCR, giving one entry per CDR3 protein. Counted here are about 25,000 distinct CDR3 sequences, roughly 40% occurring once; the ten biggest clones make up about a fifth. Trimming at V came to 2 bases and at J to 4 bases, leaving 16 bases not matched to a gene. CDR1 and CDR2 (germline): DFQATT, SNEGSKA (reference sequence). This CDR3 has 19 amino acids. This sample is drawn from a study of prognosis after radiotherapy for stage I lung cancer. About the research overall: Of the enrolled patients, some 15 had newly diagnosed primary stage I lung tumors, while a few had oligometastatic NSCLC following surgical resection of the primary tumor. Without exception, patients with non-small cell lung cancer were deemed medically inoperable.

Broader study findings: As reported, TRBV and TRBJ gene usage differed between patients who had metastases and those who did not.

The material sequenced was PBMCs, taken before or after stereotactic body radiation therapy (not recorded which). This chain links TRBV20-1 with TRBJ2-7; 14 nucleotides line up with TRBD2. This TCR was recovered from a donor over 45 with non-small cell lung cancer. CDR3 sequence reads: CSARSTTGTSGGKLYEQYF. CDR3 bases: TGCAGTGCTAGATCCACAACCGGGACTAGCGGGGGAAAACTATACGAGCAGTACTTC.